Sequencing of this TCR beta chain was carried out in a study of blood T cell repertoires in COVID-19. Study-wide background: The samples span acute and convalescent COVID-19 from the United States, Italy and Spain.

V gave up 6 bases and J gave up 6 bases, with 8 bases separating them. Germline CDR1 and CDR2: MGHRA and YSYEKL. This CDR3 comprises 11 residues. In the original analysis: Amplification of reference gene primers was used by the study to estimate nucleated cell counts. Libraries were prepared by immunoSEQ multiplex PCR; TCRdb keeps only in-frame clonotypes and omits some of them. V and J calls and clone size come straight from that table; D and trimming were deduced from the DNA. The sample consists of more than 300,000 clones, around four fifths of them appearing once. The sequence derives from a woman aged 50 to 65 with acute or convalescent COVID-19. The sequenced sample was peripheral blood. The V and J genes are TRBV4-1 and TRBJ1-2; the D is unclear. The CDR3 nucleotides read TGCGCCAGCAGTACCTACGATGGCTACACCTTC. This sequence encodes CASSTYDGYTF.